This T cell receptor (beta chain) stems from a study of blood T cell repertoires in COVID-19. Methods used by the authors: How many nucleated cells were present was estimated from reference gene primer amplification. TCRdb's table, derived via immunoSEQ multiplex PCR, lists solely in-frame clones and lacks some. The DNA gave D and trimming, while V, J and clone size come from that table. The table has about 400,000 clones, about 87% seen once; the top ten hold approximately 2.9%. V shed 1 base and J shed 7 bases, with 8 bases lying between them. CDR1 and CDR2 from the germline V gene are SGHTA and FQGNSA. CDR3 size: 13 residues.

Sequencing used peripheral blood. The chain combines TRBV7-2 with TRBJ1-3; D is unresolved. The TCR was taken from a human donor in a cohort sampled during active COVID-19. The CDR3, as DNA: TGTGCCAGCAGCTTAGAAACCGGGAACACCATATATTTT. It is translated as CASSLETGNTIYF.